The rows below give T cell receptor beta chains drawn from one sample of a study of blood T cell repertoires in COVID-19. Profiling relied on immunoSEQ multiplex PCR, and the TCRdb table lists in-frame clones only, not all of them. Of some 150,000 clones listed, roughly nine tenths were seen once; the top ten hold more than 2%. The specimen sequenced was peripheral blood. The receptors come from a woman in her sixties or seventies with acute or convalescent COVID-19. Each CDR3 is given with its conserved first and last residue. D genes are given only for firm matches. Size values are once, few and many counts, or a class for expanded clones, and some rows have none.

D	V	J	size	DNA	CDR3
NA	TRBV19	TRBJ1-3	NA	TGTGCCAGTAGCCCCGACGGAGCCTCTGGAAACACCATATATTTT	CASSPDGASGNTIYF
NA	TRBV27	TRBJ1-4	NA	TGTGCCAGCAGTTTAGGGGTGGGGAGGGCGACTAATGAAAAACTGTTTTTT	CASSLGVGRATNEKLFF
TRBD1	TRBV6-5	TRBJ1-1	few	TGTGCCAGCAGTTACCTTGACAGGGGATTGACTGAAGCTTTCTTT	CASSYLDRGLTEAFF
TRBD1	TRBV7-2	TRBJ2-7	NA	TGTGCCAGCAGCTTAGCGGGCGGGACAGGGGGCTTCTACGAGCAGTACTTC	CASSLAGGTGGFYEQYF
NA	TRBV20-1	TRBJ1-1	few	TGCAGTGCTAGCGTGAACACTGAAGCTTTCTTT	CSASVNTEAFF
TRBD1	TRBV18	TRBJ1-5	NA	TGTGCCAGCTCACTCGGGACAGGCCATCAGCCCCAGCATTTT	CASSLGTGHQPQHF
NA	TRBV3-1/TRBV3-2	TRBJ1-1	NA	TGTGCCAGCAGCCAGGGGGGTCGGACTGAAGCTTTCTTT	CASSQGGRTEAFF
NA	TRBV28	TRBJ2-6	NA	TGTGCCAGCACACCCGACAGGTGGGGGCTCTCTGGGGCCAACGTCCTGACTTTC	CASTPDRWGLSGANVLTF
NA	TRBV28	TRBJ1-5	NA	TGTGCCAGCAGTCTGTCGACAGGCCAAAGTCAGCCCCAGCATTTT	CASSLSTGQSQPQHF
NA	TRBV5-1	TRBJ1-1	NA	TGCGCCAGCAGCTTAACAGGGTTGAACACTGAAGCTTTCTTT	CASSLTGLNTEAFF
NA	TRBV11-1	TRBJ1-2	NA	TGTGCCAGCAGCCTTAGCGGGAGTCCTAACGGTGGCTACACCTTC	CASSLSGSPNGGYTF
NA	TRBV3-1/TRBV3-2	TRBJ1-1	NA	TGTGCCAGCAGCCAAGATAAGAAACGGGCTTTCTTT	CASSQDKKRAFF
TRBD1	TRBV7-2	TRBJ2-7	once	TGTGCCAGCGCCCGGACAGGGGGCTACGAGCAGTACTTC	CASARTGGYEQYF
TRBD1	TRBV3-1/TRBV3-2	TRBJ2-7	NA	TGTGCCAGCAGCCCAGTCCCAGGACAGGGGGCGGACGAGCAGTACTTC	CASSPVPGQGADEQYF
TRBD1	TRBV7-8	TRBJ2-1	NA	TGTGCCAGCAGCCGAGGGACAGGTTCGTATGATGAGCAGTTCTTC	CASSRGTGSYDEQFF
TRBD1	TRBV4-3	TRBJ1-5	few	TGCGCCAGCAGCCAAGGAGGGACAGGGGGACAGCCCCAGCATTTT	CASSQGGTGGQPQHF
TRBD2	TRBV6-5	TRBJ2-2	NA	TGTGCCAGCAAACCGGGACTAAACACCGGGGAGCTGTTTTTT	CASKPGLNTGELFF
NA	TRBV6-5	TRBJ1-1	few	TGTGCCAGCCTACCGGGGTACGGGGGTAACACTGAAGCTTTCTTT	CASLPGYGGNTEAFF
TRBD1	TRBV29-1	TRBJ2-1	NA	TGCAGCGTTGAAGTCAGGACAGGGGGCATCAATGAGCAGTTCTTC	CSVEVRTGGINEQFF
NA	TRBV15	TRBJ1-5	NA	TGTGCCACCAGCGGGCGTAGCAATCAGCCCCAGCATTTT	CATSGRSNQPQHF
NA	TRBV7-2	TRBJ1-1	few	TGTGCCAGCAGCTTAACTAACACTGAAGCTTTCTTT	CASSLTNTEAFF
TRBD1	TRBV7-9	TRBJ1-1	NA	TGTGCCAGCAGCTCAGATACAGGGGACCCGAACACTGAAGCTTTCTTT	CASSSDTGDPNTEAFF
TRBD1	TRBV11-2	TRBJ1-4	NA	TGTGCCAGCAGCCCGAGGGACAGGGGTTTTGAAAAACTGTTTTTT	CASSPRDRGFEKLFF
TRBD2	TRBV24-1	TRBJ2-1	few	TGTGCCACCAGTTCGGGACTAGCGGATTCCGAGAGCTCCTACAATGAGCAGTTCTTC	CATSSGLADSESSYNEQFF
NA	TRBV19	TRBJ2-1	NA	TGTGCCAGTAGTATTTTAGACAGCTCCTACAATGAGCAGTTCTTC	CASSILDSSYNEQFF
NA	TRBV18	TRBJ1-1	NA	TGTGCCAACTCGCAGAGGGAGGGCACTGAAGCTTTCTTT	CANSQREGTEAFF
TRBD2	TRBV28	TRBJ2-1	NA	TGTGCCAGCAGTCCGTCTAGCGGGGGATCCAGTGAGCAGTTCTTC	CASSPSSGGSSEQFF
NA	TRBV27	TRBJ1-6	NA	TGTGCCAGCAGTTTATCGAGACAGTATAATTCACCCCTCCACTTT	CASSLSRQYNSPLHF
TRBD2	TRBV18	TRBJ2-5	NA	TGTGCCAGCTCACCCACGCCGGGGGGAGAGACCCAGTACTTC	CASSPTPGGETQYF
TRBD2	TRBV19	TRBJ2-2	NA	TGTGCCAGTAAGGGTAGCGGGGGGCTAAACACCGGGGAGCTGTTTTTT	CASKGSGGLNTGELFF
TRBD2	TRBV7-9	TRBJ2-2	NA	TGTGCCAGCAGCTGGACTAGCATCGGAGGGGAGCTGTTTTTT	CASSWTSIGGELFF
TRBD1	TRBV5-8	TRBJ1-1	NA	TGTGCCAGCAGCCCCGAACAGGGGGCGCTTCCGATGAACACTGAAGCTTTCTTT	CASSPEQGALPMNTEAFF
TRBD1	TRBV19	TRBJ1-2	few	TGTGCCAGTAGCGACAGGGACGGCTACACCTTC	CASSDRDGYTF
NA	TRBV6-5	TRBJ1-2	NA	TGTGCCAGCAGCATACCGGGACAAGCTAACTATGGCTACACCTTC	CASSIPGQANYGYTF
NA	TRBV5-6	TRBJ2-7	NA	TGTGCCAGCAGCTTGGCCCCTAATTTTCAGACTTTCCTATACGAGCAGTACTTC	CASSLAPNFQTFLYEQYF
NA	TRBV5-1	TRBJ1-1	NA	TGCGCCAGCAGCTTGGATGGAGGGGCGGGTTCAGTCACTGAAGCTTTCTTT	CASSLDGGAGSVTEAFF
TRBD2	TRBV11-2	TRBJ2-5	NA	TGTGCCAGCAGCTTAGACCCCCTCTTCACACTAGCGGGGGGTCTGAAGACCCAGTACTTC	CASSLDPLFTLAGGLKTQYF
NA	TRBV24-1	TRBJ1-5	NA	TGTGCCACCAGTGATTCGAATCAGCCCCAGCATTTT	CATSDSNQPQHF
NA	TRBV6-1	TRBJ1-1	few	TGTGCCAGCAGTGAAGGGGACACCAACACTGAAGCTTTCTTT	CASSEGDTNTEAFF
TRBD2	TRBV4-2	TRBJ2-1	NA	TGTGCCAGCAGCCAAACACGTGGCAGCGGGATAAATGAGCAGTTCTTC	CASSQTRGSGINEQFF
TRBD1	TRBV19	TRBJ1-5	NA	TGTGCCAGTAGTACTGGACAGGGCCTTAGCGGTCAGCCCCAGCATTTT	CASSTGQGLSGQPQHF
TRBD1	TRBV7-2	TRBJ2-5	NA	TGTGCCAGCAGCTTACGGCCGACAGGGGAGACCCAGTACTTC	CASSLRPTGETQYF
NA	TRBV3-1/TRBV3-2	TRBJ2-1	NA	TGTGCCAGCAGCCCCGGATTGTGGGCGGGCTACAATGAGCAGTTCTTC	CASSPGLWAGYNEQFF
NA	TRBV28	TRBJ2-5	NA	TGTGCCAGCAATCGTATTTACCAAGAGACCCAGTACTTC	CASNRIYQETQYF